This T cell receptor beta chain was retrieved from a study of spatial heterogeneity in lung cancer. MiXCR was run by TCRdb on the 5' RACE reads, yielding one entry per CDR3 protein. The data show fewer than 2,000 distinct CDR3 sequences, with 8% to 9% seen just once and more than 9% held by the top ten. This clonotype counts as medium-sized. The antigen remains undetermined. Time point: sample taken at primary tumor resection. Regarding the study as a whole: The number of expanded tumor alpha and beta chains correlated with mutation number.

The specimen was lung tumor tissue, collected at surgery. This clonotype was sampled from a female donor with early-stage non-small cell lung cancer.

CDR3 sequence: CSARDQGQGFYEQYF. The CDR3 coding sequence is TGCAGTGCTAGAGATCAGGGACAGGGTTTCTACGAGCAGTACTTC. The chain links TRBV20-1 to TRBJ2-7; TRBD1 matches at 9 bases. Per germline, CDR1 DFQATT and CDR2 SNEGSKA (reference sequence). This CDR3 is 15 amino acids long. Trimming removed 0 bases from V and 3 bases from J; junction bases left unmatched: 6.